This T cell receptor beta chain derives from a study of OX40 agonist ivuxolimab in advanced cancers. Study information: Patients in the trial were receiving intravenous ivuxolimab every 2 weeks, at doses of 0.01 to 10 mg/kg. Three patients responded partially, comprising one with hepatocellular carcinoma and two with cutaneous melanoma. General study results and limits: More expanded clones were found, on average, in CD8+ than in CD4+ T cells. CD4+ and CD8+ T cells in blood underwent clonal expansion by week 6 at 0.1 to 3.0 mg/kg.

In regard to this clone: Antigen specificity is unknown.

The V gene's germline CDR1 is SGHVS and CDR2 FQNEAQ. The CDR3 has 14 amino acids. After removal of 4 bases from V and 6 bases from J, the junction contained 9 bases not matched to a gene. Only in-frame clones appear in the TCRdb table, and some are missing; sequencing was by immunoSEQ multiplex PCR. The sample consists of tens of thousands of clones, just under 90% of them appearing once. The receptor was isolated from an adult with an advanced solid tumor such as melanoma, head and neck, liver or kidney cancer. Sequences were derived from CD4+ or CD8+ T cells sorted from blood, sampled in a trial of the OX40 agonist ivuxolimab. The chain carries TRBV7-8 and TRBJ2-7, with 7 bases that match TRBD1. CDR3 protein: CASSWGQPQSEQYF. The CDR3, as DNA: TGTGCCAGCAGCTGGGGACAGCCCCAAAGCGAGCAGTACTTC.